This T cell receptor beta chain was sequenced for a study of T cell responses to AZD1222 COVID-19 vaccine. Study-wide findings and caveats: Spike-specific TCR breadth rose after two AZD1222 doses, and depth rose as well. Seropositive status at baseline applied to only a handful of AZD1222 recipients. Unmutated regions of variants are reportedly targeted by nearly half of spike-specific TCRs.

In germline, CDR1 is MGHRA, CDR2 YSYEKL. V shed 1 base and J shed 2 bases, with 18 bases lying between them. This CDR3 spans 17 amino acids. As to this clone: Its antigen remains unknown.

The assay was immunoSEQ multiplex PCR, and TCRdb's table has in-frame clones only and misses some. Of about 59,000 clones in the sample, roughly nine tenths were seen once. The receptor was derived from an adult who received the AZD1222 COVID-19 vaccine. The source was peripheral blood, collected 28 days after the second AZD1222 dose. J is TRBJ2-7 and V is TRBV4-1, with D perhaps TRBD2 (6 bases). The DNA of the CDR3 is TGCGCCAGCAGCCAAGGCGTGGGCGGGGTGGAAGCCTACGAGCAGTACTTC. Amino acid sequence: CASSQGVGGVEAYEQYF.